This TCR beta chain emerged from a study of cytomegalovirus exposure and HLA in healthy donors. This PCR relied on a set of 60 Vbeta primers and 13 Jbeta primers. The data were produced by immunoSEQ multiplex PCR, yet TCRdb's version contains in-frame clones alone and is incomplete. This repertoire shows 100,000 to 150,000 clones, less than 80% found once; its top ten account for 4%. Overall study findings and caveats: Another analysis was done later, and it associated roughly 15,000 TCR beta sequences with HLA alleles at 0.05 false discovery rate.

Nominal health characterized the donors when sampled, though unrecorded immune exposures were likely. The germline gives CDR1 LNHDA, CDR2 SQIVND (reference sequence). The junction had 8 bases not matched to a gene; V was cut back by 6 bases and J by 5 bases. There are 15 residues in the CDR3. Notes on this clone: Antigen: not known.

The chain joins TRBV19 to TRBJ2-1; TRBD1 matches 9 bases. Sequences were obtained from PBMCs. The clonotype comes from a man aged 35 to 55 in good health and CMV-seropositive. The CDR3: CASSSGTGLNNEQFF. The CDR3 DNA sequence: TGTGCCAGTAGCTCCGGGACAGGGCTGAACAATGAGCAGTTCTTC. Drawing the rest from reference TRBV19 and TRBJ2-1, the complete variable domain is DGGITQSPKYLFRKEGQNVTLSCEQNLNHDAMYWYRQDPGQGLRLIYYSQIVNDFQKGDIAEGYSVSREKKESFPLTVTSAQKNPTAFYLCASSSGTGLNNEQFFGPGTRLTVL.